This T cell receptor beta chain came from a study of cytomegalovirus exposure and HLA in healthy donors. At the level of the study: Approximately 81% of 350 to 400 genotyped donors fell in the Caucasian-associated ancestry cluster. General observations from the study: Common viral pathogens seemed, in a later analysis, to connect with several of the most significant clusters. Reportedly, cytomegalovirus status was diagnosed with high sensitivity and specificity. Trimming of TCR beta V- and J-genes showed a link, identified in a later analysis, to a missense DCLRE1C variant.

Notes on this clone: The antigen is undetermined.

60 Vbeta and 13 Jbeta primers were used in PCR. Method: immunoSEQ multiplex PCR; TCRdb's copy keeps in-frame clones and lacks some. The sample records some 110,000 clones, 70% to 80% being singletons. The CDR3 totals 13 residues. Germline V lookup: CDR1 PRHDT, CDR2 FYEKMQ (reference sequence). V was clipped by 11 bases and J by 6 bases, with 17 bases between them. The chain carries TRBV13 and TRBJ2-1, with a possible D match to TRBD1 (6 bases). Material: PBMCs. The source is a man aged 25-45 years in good health and CMV-seropositive. The DNA for the CDR3 is TGTGCCTGCACAGGGTGGGGGCTCAATGAGCAGTTCTTC. It yields the protein CACTGWGLNEQFF.